The T cell receptor beta chain under discussion was sequenced for a study of identical twins. Broader study findings: The abundant beta clonotypes from cord blood had fewer insertions, and memory repertoires had none of this. Recombination models fit unrelated individuals' TCR alpha sharing but underestimated twins'.

Trimming pared 1 base from V and 7 bases from J, leaving 15 bases between. CDR3 size: 15 residues. From germline, CDR1 is SGHRS and CDR2 YFSETQ. There are a few counts of this clonotype. Antigen specificity is unknown. A single record per CDR3 protein comes from TCRdb applying MiXCR to the 5' RACE reads. In the table there are 520,000 or so distinct CDR3 sequences, 20% to 25% of which are singletons. Separately, the same data were catalogued under a study of T cells expressing NK-cell markers. That paper adds: The CD3+CD56-NKG2C+ fraction of several donors was also led by these clonotypes.

This TCR was recovered from a woman aged 18-29 years in good health. The chain has TRBV5-1 and TRBJ2-1, with D unclear. The sample comprised CD4+ T cells sorted from blood. The CDR3 spells CASSLMADLGNEQFF. CDR3 DNA sequence: TGCGCCAGCAGCTTGATGGCGGACCTGGGGAATGAGCAGTTCTTC.